Listed here are 17 T cell receptor beta chains from one sample, sequenced in a study of T cell responses to AZD1222 COVID-19 vaccine. Profiling relied on immunoSEQ multiplex PCR, and the TCRdb table lists in-frame clones only, not all of them. The table records under 150,000 clones, around 90% of them present only once. Sequencing was performed on peripheral blood, taken 28 days after the second AZD1222 dose. The receptors shown here come from an adult who received the AZD1222 COVID-19 vaccine.

This clone is a singleton in its sample. V is TRBV12-3 or TRBV12-4 and J is TRBJ1-1, with D hard to call. V lost 3 bases and J 3 bases, leaving 8 bases between the germline ends. The CDR3 is made up of 13 amino acids. The CDR3 is CASSFYGDTEAFF. The CDR3, as DNA: TGTGCCAGCAGTTTTTACGGGGACACTGAAGCTTTCTTT.

The genes are TRBV7-2 and TRBJ2-3; maybe TRBD1 (5 bases). Germline-derived CDR1 and CDR2 are SGHTA and FQGNSA. This CDR3 is built from 14 residues. Between the trimmed V and J ends, which lost 7 bases and 1 base, there was a span of 12 bases. CDR3 sequence reads: CASTGHLRTDTQYF. CDR3 sequence (DNA): TGTGCCAGCACCGGACATCTCCGCACAGATACGCAGTATTTT. Full variable domain (missing parts from reference TRBV7-2 and TRBJ2-3): GAGVSQSPSNKVTEKGKDVELRCDPISGHTALYWYRQSLGQGLEFLIYFQGNSAPDKSGLPSDRFSAERTGGSVSTLTIQRTQQEDSAVYLCASTGHLRTDTQYFGPGTRLTVL.

This clone has just one count. The CDR3 loop is CASSPSLEWDEQFF. The CDR3 coding sequence is TGTGCCAGCAGCCCCTCGTTAGAATGGGATGAGCAGTTCTTC. J is TRBJ2-1 and V is TRBV9; no clear D gene. The V gene's germline CDR1 is SGDLS and CDR2 YYNGEE. The CDR3 has 14 residues. The V end lost 4 bases, the J end lost 8 bases, and 16 bases lay between the germline ends. The full variable domain, with the rest looked up from reference TRBV9 and TRBJ2-1, is DSGVTQTPKHLITATGQRVTLRCSPRSGDLSVYWYQQSLDQGLQFLIQYYNGEERAKGNILERFSAQQFPDLHSELNLSSLELGDSALYFCASSPSLEWDEQFFGPGTRLTVL.

The gene calls are TRBV4-2 and TRBJ1-2; possible D gene TRBD1, 6 bases. V was pared by 4 bases and J by 5 bases, with 11 bases between. CDR1 is LGHNA and CDR2 is YNFKEQ in the germline V gene. The CDR3 is 13 amino acids. CDR3 coding DNA: TGTGCCAGCAGCCCACCCAGGGGTTATGGCTACACCTTC. Translation: CASSPPRGYGYTF.

The chain couples TRBV2 to TRBJ1-2; D perhaps matches TRBD1 (6 bases). Trimming removed 2 bases from V and 2 bases from J, with 9 bases in between. The germline gives CDR1 SNHLY, CDR2 FYNNEI. CDR3 length: 14 amino acids. The CDR3 loop reads CASSERGENYGYTF. The CDR3 DNA is TGTGCCAGCAGTGAAAGGGGGGAGAACTATGGCTACACCTTC. Drawing the rest from reference TRBV2 and TRBJ1-2, the complete variable domain is EPEVTQTPSHQVTQMGQEVILRCVPISNHLYFYWYRQILGQKVEFLVSFYNNEISEKSEIFDDQFSVERPDGSNFTLKIRSTKLEDSAMYFCASSERGENYGYTFGSGTRLTVV.

This rearrangement joins TRBV18 to TRBJ1-1, with D possibly being TRBD1 (6 bases). Germline V gene data show CDR1 as KGHSH and CDR2 as LQKENI. This CDR3 spans 15 amino acids. The V gene lost 4 bases and the J gene lost 0 bases, with 12 bases spanning the gap. The CDR3 region is CASSLRTDLNTEAFF. The DNA for the CDR3 is TGTGCCAGCTCACTAAGGACAGACTTGAACACTGAAGCTTTCTTT.

This clone was found a few times. The V gene is TRBV7-9, the J gene TRBJ2-2, with 7 nucleotides matching TRBD1. Germline V gene sequence: CDR1 SEHNR, CDR2 FQNEAQ (reference sequence). The CDR3 is 15 residues long. The V segment lost 5 bases and the J segment 2 bases; nucleotides outside the gene matches: 5. This chain's CDR3 is CASSLRDSNTGELFF. The CDR3 DNA reads TGTGCCAGCAGCCTTAGGGACAGTAACACCGGGGAGCTGTTTTTT.

The chain employs TRBV7-9 and TRBJ1-5, with TRBD1 matching over 8 bases. V dropped 5 bases and J dropped 4; count of bases not matched to a gene: 7. CDR3 length: 15 amino acids. In germline, CDR1 is SEHNR, CDR2 FQNEAQ (reference sequence). The CDR3 coding sequence is TGTGCCAGCAGCACCGGGACAGGCGCAAATCAGCCCCAGCATTTT. Translation: CASSTGTGANQPQHF.

This clone was observed a few times. The rearrangement links TRBV28 to TRBJ1-4; D gene uncertain. Germline V gene data show CDR1 as MDHEN and CDR2 as SYDVKM. The V end was cut by 3 bases, the J end by 8 bases, with 7 bases between. CDR3 size: 12 residues. The CDR3 region has the DNA TGTGCCAGCAGTTTCCCGAACGAAAAACTGTTTTTT. Residues: CASSFPNEKLFF.

The V gene is TRBV11-2, the J gene TRBJ1-1; weak D call: TRBD1 (5 bases). The CDR3 runs 15 residues. The germline V gene encodes CDR1 SGHAT and CDR2 FQNNGV. V lost 0 bases and J lost 1, with 9 bases in between. The CDR3 sequence is CASSLEATANTEAFF. The CDR3 DNA follows: TGTGCCAGCAGCTTAGAAGCGACAGCGAACACTGAAGCTTTCTTT.

The chain couples TRBV10-2 to TRBJ2-7; 11 nucleotides agree with TRBD1. The ends lost 8 bases at V and 0 bases at J; junction bases unmatched: 3. The CDR3 covers 14 residues. Germline CDR1 WSHSY, CDR2 SAAADI. Here the CDR3 reads CASCGQGASYEQYF. CDR3 DNA sequence: TGCGCCAGCTGTGGACAGGGGGCCTCCTACGAGCAGTACTTC.

V gene TRBV19 combines with J gene TRBJ1-5; D ambiguous. The CDR3 runs 13 residues. V was trimmed by 7 bases and J by 3 bases, leaving 10 bases between them. Per the germline V gene, CDR1 is LNHDA and CDR2 is SQIVND (reference sequence). The CDR3 sequence is CASTAHLNQPQHF. Written as DNA, the CDR3 is TGTGCCAGTACGGCCCATCTCAATCAGCCCCAGCATTTT.

The chain uses TRBV28 and TRBJ1-6; tentative D call: TRBD1 (5 bases). The CDR3 is 14 residues long. Trimming pared 5 bases from V and 8 bases from J, leaving 13 bases between. In germline, CDR1 is MDHEN, CDR2 SYDVKM. CDR3 DNA sequence: TGTGCCAGCAGTGTCAGGGCGTGGGATTCACCCCTCCACTTT. This translates into CASSVRAWDSPLHF.

The CDR3 region is CASSPRQPGGTEAFF. The DNA of the CDR3 is TGTGCCAGCTCACCGCGGCAGCCCGGGGGTACTGAAGCTTTCTTT. This rearrangement joins TRBV18 to TRBJ1-1; tentative D call: TRBD1 (5 bases). The CDR3 spans 15 residues. V shed 3 bases and J shed 5 bases, with 16 bases lying between them. In germline, CDR1 is KGHSH, CDR2 LQKENI.

The chain recombines TRBV19 with TRBJ1-2; D is unresolved. Trimming shortened V by 3 bases and J by 5 bases, and 13 bases separated the two germline ends. Germline CDR1 reads LNHDA; CDR2 reads SQIVND (reference sequence). The CDR3 is 14 amino acids. The CDR3 bases are TGTGCCAGTAGTATCCCGAACTTCTCATATGGCTACACCTTC. Translated: CASSIPNFSYGYTF. The whole variable domain, remainder taken from reference TRBV19 and TRBJ1-2, is DGGITQSPKYLFRKEGQNVTLSCEQNLNHDAMYWYRQDPGQGLRLIYYSQIVNDFQKGDIAEGYSVSREKKESFPLTVTSAQKNPTAFYLCASSIPNFSYGYTFGSGTRLTVV.

The chain recombines TRBV19 with TRBJ1-2, with a tentative D call TRBD1 (5 bases). Germline CDR1 LNHDA, CDR2 SQIVND (reference sequence). The CDR3 covers 12 residues. V lost 11 bases and J lost 7, with 17 bases in between. As DNA, the CDR3 is TGTGCCCGACAACCCAGGGTTCGTGGCTACACCTTC. This codes for CARQPRVRGYTF.

This clone has just one count. The genes are TRBV3-1 (or the pseudogene TRBV3-2) and TRBJ1-3, with a possible D match to TRBD1 (5 bases). V lost 2 bases, J lost 5 bases, and 7 bases lay in between. This CDR3 spans 13 amino acids. Per germline, CDR1 LGHDT and CDR2 YNNKEL (reference sequence). The CDR3 DNA sequence: TGTGCCAGCAGCCAAAGGGACCGAAACACCATATATTTT. Residues: CASSQRDRNTIYF.